The T cell receptor (beta chain) described here comes from a study of shared clonotypes between healthy human individuals. Study-level points and caveats: Non-shared clonotypes had lower generation probabilities than clonotypes shared by all four sorted-subset donors. Naive subsets usually exceeded memory subsets in estimated richness. Only blood was sampled; tissue repertoires likely differ.

Of note for this clone: What it binds is unknown. The junction and the germline gene differ at one end; a read error may be behind it.

Naive CD8 isolation took CD45RO-negative cells positively selected for CCR7 and excluded terminally differentiated effector memory CD45RA+ cells. CDR3 length: 11 amino acids. From germline, CDR1 is SNHLY and CDR2 FYNNEI. Using immunoSEQ multiplex PCR, the repertoire was profiled, and TCRdb retains in-frame clones only, with some absent. This table holds millions of clones, approximately 94% found once. The sequencing sample was made of naive CD8+ T cells sorted from blood. This rearrangement joins TRBV2 to TRBJ2-4; the match to TRBD2 covers 8 bases. The sequence was obtained from a man aged 18 to 29 in good health. CDR3 DNA: TGTGCCAGCAGTTCGGGACTAGATGAGCACTTC. As protein: CASSSGLDEHF.